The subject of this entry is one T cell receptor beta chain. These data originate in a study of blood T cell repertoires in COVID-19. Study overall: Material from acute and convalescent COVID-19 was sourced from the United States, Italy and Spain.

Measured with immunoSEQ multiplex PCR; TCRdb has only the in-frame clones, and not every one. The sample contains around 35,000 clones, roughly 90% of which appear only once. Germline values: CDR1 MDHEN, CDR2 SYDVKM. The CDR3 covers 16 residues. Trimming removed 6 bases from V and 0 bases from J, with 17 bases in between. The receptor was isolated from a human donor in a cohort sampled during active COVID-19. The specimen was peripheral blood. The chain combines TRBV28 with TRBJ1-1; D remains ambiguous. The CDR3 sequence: CASREGQGAMNTEAFF. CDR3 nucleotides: TGTGCCAGCAGGGAGGGTCAAGGAGCTATGAACACTGAAGCTTTCTTT.